One sample yielded the 25 T cell receptor beta chains listed below, sequenced in a study of response to subunit inactivated influenza vaccine. TCRdb re-derived calls from the RT-PCR reads in MiXCR, one entry per CDR3 protein. Of more than 600,000 distinct CDR3 sequences in the sample, approximately 17% are singletons; the top ten hold approximately 11%. This specimen consisted of PBMCs from blood, obtained 5 to 6 days after vaccination. The receptors originated from a man between 45 and 60 years old who received an inactivated influenza vaccine.

J is TRBJ1-1 and V is TRBV15; possible D gene TRBD1, 5 bases. The ends were cut back, 6 bases at V and 0 bases at J, with 14 bases in the middle. Per germline, CDR1 LNHNV and CDR2 YYDKDF (reference sequence). There are 15 residues in the CDR3. Here the CDR3 DNA reads TGTGCCACCAGGGGGGTTGGGGAAGTGAACACTGAAGCTTTCTTT. Its translation: CATRGVGEVNTEAFF. Supplemented by reference TRBV15 and TRBJ1-1, the full variable domain reads DAMVIQNPRYQVTQFGKPVTLSCSQTLNHNVMYWYQQKSSQAPKLLFHYYDKDFNNEADTPDNFQSRRPNTSFCFLDIRSPGLGDTAMYLCATRGVGEVNTEAFFGQGTRLTVV.

This chain links TRBV11-1 with TRBJ1-1; TRBD1 matches 7 bases. The CDR3 sequence is 18 residues long. J was trimmed by 1 base and V by 5 bases; bases with no gene match: 16. The V gene's germline CDR1 is SGHAT and CDR2 FQDESV (reference sequence). As DNA, the CDR3 is TGTGCCAGCAGCGTCCCGGGACAGTCACCCTTTAGGAACACTGAAGCTTTCTTT. Protein sequence: CASSVPGQSPFRNTEAFF.

The chain carries TRBV7-8 and TRBJ2-1, with 10 bases lining up with TRBD2. CDR3 length equals 18 residues. The germline V gene encodes CDR1 SGHVS and CDR2 FQNEAQ. The V gene end was trimmed by 0 bases and the J gene end by 6 bases; junction bases not matched to a gene: 11. Written as DNA, the CDR3 is TGTGCCAGCAGCTTAGCGTTAGCTAGCGGGAGTTACTTCAATGAGCAGTTCTTC. Its translation: CASSLALASGSYFNEQFF.

The V and J genes are TRBV6-1 and TRBJ2-5; a weak D match, TRBD2 (6 bases). V lost 7 bases and J 1 base, leaving 22 bases between the germline ends. Looked up from germline, CDR1 is MNHNS and CDR2 is SASEGT. The CDR3 consists of 17 residues. The CDR3 DNA follows: TGTGCCAGCACCTACGTCGGGGGACTCGGGATCCAAGAGACCCAGTACTTC. Translated, it gives CASTYVGGLGIQETQYF.

A few counts support this clonotype. This chain links TRBV12-3 or TRBV12-4 with TRBJ2-1, with a weak D call TRBD1 (9 bases). V was trimmed by 7 bases and J by 9 bases, leaving 19 bases between them. The CDR3 spans 14 residues. The CDR3 protein is CASKPTGGLGEQFF. CDR3 in DNA: TGTGCCAGCAAGCCGACAGGGGGACTAGGTGAGCAGTTCTTC.

The chain joins TRBV6-1 to TRBJ1-5; D remains unclear. V lost 6 bases to trimming and J lost 0 bases, with 15 bases between them. The germline gives CDR1 MNHNS, CDR2 SASEGT. This CDR3 contains 16 residues. CDR3 nucleotide sequence: TGTGCCAGCAGCGAAAGGAGAGGGAATAGCAATCAGCCCCAGCATTTT. The encoded protein is CASSERRGNSNQPQHF.

This clonotype was recorded a few times. CDR3: CSAGQTTSNQPQHF. Written as DNA, the CDR3 is TGCAGTGCCGGACAGACAACCAGCAATCAGCCCCAGCATTTT. The gene calls are TRBV20-1 and TRBJ1-5; a possible D gene is TRBD1 (6 bases). This CDR3 is built from 14 residues. From germline, CDR1 is DFQATT and CDR2 SNEGSKA (reference sequence). V lost 6 bases, J lost 1 base, and 13 bases lay in between.

This clonotype was seen only a few times. The chain carries TRBV20-1 and TRBJ2-7; a weak D match, TRBD2 (6 bases). Germline V gene sequence: CDR1 DFQATT, CDR2 SNEGSKA (reference sequence). V lost 5 bases and J lost 6, with 23 bases in between. This CDR3 comprises 15 residues. CDR3 region: CSARVGGRSNGEQYF. The CDR3 DNA is TGCAGTGCTCGAGTGGGGGGTAGGAGTAACGGCGAGCAGTACTTC.

The chain has TRBV7-9 and TRBJ2-7; 7 bases fit TRBD2. CDR1 and CDR2 (germline): SEHNR, FQNEAQ (reference sequence). The CDR3 length is 15 residues. V shed 8 bases, J shed 0 bases, and the junction held 10 bases outside the gene matches. The DNA of the CDR3 is TGTGCCAGCGCAGGGAGGGACGGCGGCTCCTACGAGCAGTACTTC. Translating it yields CASAGRDGGSYEQYF.

There are many counts of this clonotype. This chain connects TRBV12-3 or TRBV12-4 to TRBJ2-2, with D uncertain. Between the trimmed V and J ends, which lost 5 bases and 3 bases, there was a span of 7 bases. This CDR3 contains 13 residues. DNA of the CDR3: TGTGCCAGCAGTCAAAGATACACCGGGGAGCTGTTTTTT. It encodes CASSQRYTGELFF.

The table lists this clonotype with a few counts. This sequence joins TRBV4-3 and TRBJ1-1; 12 nucleotides agree with TRBD1. Germline V lookup: CDR1 LGHNA, CDR2 YSLEER. V dropped 4 bases and J dropped 5; count of bases not matched to a gene: 5. The CDR3 consists of 15 residues. CDR3 sequence reads: CASSPMGQGATEAFF. The CDR3 bases are TGCGCCAGCAGCCCAATGGGACAGGGGGCAACTGAAGCTTTCTTT.

The chain joins TRBV6-5 to TRBJ2-7; D not resolved. The CDR3 contains 15 residues. Between the trimmed V and J ends, which lost 2 bases and 5 bases, there was a span of 16 bases. Germline V CDR1 and CDR2: MNHEY, SVGAGI. In DNA form, the CDR3 reads TGTGCCAGCAGTTACGTCTTTGGCAGGCCACACGAGCAGTACTTC. Translated: CASSYVFGRPHEQYF.

This clonotype was observed once. V usage is TRBV5-1 and J usage is TRBJ2-7; tentatively, D is TRBD1 or TRBD2 (5 bases each). Germline assignment: CDR1 SGHRS and CDR2 YFSETQ. Deletions cut 3 bases from V and 5 bases from J, with 9 bases between. The CDR3 spans 12 residues. The CDR3 coding sequence is TGCGCCAGCAGCTGGGACGGCCACGAGCAGTACTTC. It codes for CASSWDGHEQYF. Full variable domain (outside the CDR3, taken from reference TRBV5-1 and TRBJ2-7): KAGVTQTPRYLIKTRGQQVTLSCSPISGHRSVSWYQQTPGQGLQFLFEYFSETQRNKGNFPGRFSGRQFSNSRSEMNVSTLELGDSALYLCASSWDGHEQYFGPGTRLTVT.

V and J are TRBV3-1 and TRBJ1-2; D is undetermined. This CDR3 has 14 amino acids. CDR1 and CDR2 (germline): LGHDT, YNNKEL (reference sequence). Trimming removed 1 base at V and 8 bases at J, with 14 bases between. The CDR3 DNA is TGTGCCAGCAGCCAAGTGGGAGGGAAAGAAGGCTACACCTTC. As protein: CASSQVGGKEGYTF.

This clonotype was picked up a small number of times. The chain carries TRBV29-1 and TRBJ2-1; TRBD2 matches 8 bases. The V segment lost 7 bases and the J segment 0 bases; nucleotides outside the gene matches: 8. Germline V lookup: CDR1 SQVTM, CDR2 ANQGSEA. The CDR3 is made up of 15 amino acids. The CDR3 DNA reads TGCAGCGCCTCAAGCGGGAGTTCCTCCTACAATGAGCAGTTCTTC. As protein: CSASSGSSSYNEQFF.

This clonotype came up a few times. The V gene is TRBV20-1, the J gene TRBJ2-1, with TRBD2 matching 8 bases. CDR3 size: 16 residues. The V gene's germline CDR1 is DFQATT and CDR2 SNEGSKA (reference sequence). Trimming took 3 bases from V and 0 from J; bases not matched to a gene: 7. Here the CDR3 DNA reads TGCAGTGCTAGCGGGAGGGCCCGGAGCTCCTACAATGAGCAGTTCTTC. It encodes CSASGRARSSYNEQFF.

The chain employs TRBV27 and TRBJ2-7, with 7 bases fitting TRBD2. With 4 bases clipped from V and 5 bases from J, the junction kept 8 bases outside the gene matches. CDR3 length equals 14 residues. CDR1 MNHEY and CDR2 SMNVEV come from the germline V gene (reference sequence). The CDR3 is CASSSLAGNNEQYF. CDR3 nucleotides: TGTGCCAGCAGTTCGTTAGCGGGTAACAACGAGCAGTACTTC.

This clonotype was observed many times. The chain is built from TRBV4-3 and TRBJ2-1, with 9 bases aligning to TRBD2. CDR1 is LGHNA, CDR2 YSLEER, per germline. This CDR3 is built from 16 residues. V shed 4 bases and J 7 bases; nucleotides not matched to a gene: 11. CDR3 coding DNA: TGCGCCAGCAGCCGAGGGACTAGCTCTTTAACGAATGAGCAGTTCTTC. Amino acid sequence: CASSRGTSSLTNEQFF.

The V and J genes are TRBV7-2 and TRBJ2-1; D unclear. This CDR3 is built from 12 residues. V was pared by 4 bases and J by 10 bases, with 11 bases between. Germline values: CDR1 SGHTA, CDR2 FQGNSA. The CDR3 reads CASSYSPVEQFF. The CDR3 nucleotides read TGTGCCAGCAGCTACTCCCCAGTAGAGCAGTTCTTC. Looking up the rest from reference TRBV7-2 and TRBJ2-1 gives the full variable domain: GAGVSQSPSNKVTEKGKDVELRCDPISGHTALYWYRQSLGQGLEFLIYFQGNSAPDKSGLPSDRFSAERTGGSVSTLTIQRTQQEDSAVYLCASSYSPVEQFFGPGTRLTVL.

The CDR3 DNA sequence: TGTGCCAGCAGCGTAGACCCGGGGAGCACCGGGGAGCTGTTTTTT. It yields the protein CASSVDPGSTGELFF. The J gene is TRBJ2-2, the V gene TRBV9; D perhaps matches TRBD2 (5 bases). Trimming pared 0 bases from V and 4 bases from J, leaving 10 bases between. CDR3 length equals 15 residues. Germline V lookup: CDR1 SGDLS, CDR2 YYNGEE.

This clonotype was seen a handful of times. V and J are TRBV20-1 and TRBJ2-5, with D unclear. V was pared by 0 bases and J by 1 base, with 12 bases between. Germline V gene data show CDR1 as DFQATT and CDR2 as SNEGSKA (reference sequence). The CDR3 consists of 15 residues. CDR3: CSARDMADPQETQYF. CDR3 DNA: TGCAGTGCTAGAGATATGGCGGACCCCCAAGAGACCCAGTACTTC.

This clonotype has more than one count but fewer than ten. The rearrangement uses TRBV27 and TRBJ1-5; D is undetermined. CDR3 size: 15 residues. Between the trimmed V and J ends, which lost 3 bases and 0 bases, there was a span of 9 bases. In germline, CDR1 is MNHEY, CDR2 SMNVEV (reference sequence). CDR3: CASSFLGFSNQPQHF. DNA for the CDR3: TGTGCCAGCAGTTTTTTGGGATTTAGCAATCAGCCCCAGCATTTT.

The CDR3 loop is CASSLRQGRYEQYF. The CDR3 nucleotides read TGTGCCAGCAGCTTAAGACAGGGTCGCTACGAGCAGTACTTC. This chain connects TRBV13 to TRBJ2-7, with 7 bases identical to TRBD1. V lost 2 bases, J lost 3 bases, and 4 bases stayed unmatched. The germline V gene encodes CDR1 PRHDT and CDR2 FYEKMQ (reference sequence). The CDR3 is 14 amino acids.

This clonotype was observed a few times. The V call is TRBV6-1, the J call TRBJ2-7; a weak D match, TRBD1 (6 bases). The ends were cut back, 4 bases at V and 7 bases at J, with 20 bases in the middle. The CDR3 extends over 15 amino acids. The germline V gene has CDR1 MNHNS and CDR2 SASEGT. The CDR3 region has the DNA TGTGCCAGCAGTGTACAGGGCCTGAGAATCGGGGAGCAGTACTTC. This gives the protein CASSVQGLRIGEQYF.

This clonotype came up many times. The chain combines TRBV9 with TRBJ2-2; unclear D gene. The CDR3 is 12 residues long. Germline V CDR1 and CDR2: SGDLS, YYNGEE. The V and J ends lost 4 bases and 6 bases respectively, with 7 bases between them. The CDR3 is CASSPHPGELFF. The CDR3 region has the DNA TGTGCCAGCAGCCCTCACCCCGGGGAGCTGTTTTTT.